Included here is one T cell receptor beta chain sequence, with context. With 60 Vbeta and 13 Jbeta primers, the PCR was carried out. The data were produced by immunoSEQ multiplex PCR, yet TCRdb's version contains in-frame clones alone and is incomplete. The table includes nearly 110,000 clones, around 73% detected once. This specimen belongs to a study of cytomegalovirus exposure and HLA in healthy donors. Trimming stripped 5 bases from V and 0 bases from J, with 13 bases between. The germline gives CDR1 SNHLY, CDR2 FYNNEI. The CDR3 is made up of 15 amino acids. This TCR came from a man under 40 in good health and CMV-seronegative. The rearrangement links TRBV2 to TRBJ1-1; no reliable D call. Sequenced input: PBMCs. The DNA for the CDR3 is TGTGCCAGCAGTCTGATAGCAACTATGAACACTGAAGCTTTCTTT. Residues: CASSLIATMNTEAFF.